The text below deals with one T cell receptor beta chain. TCR beta libraries were made by UMI-labeled 5' RACE. For each CDR3 protein, TCRdb gives one entry from its re-call of the 5' RACE reads, without DNA. This sample contains roughly 12,000 distinct CDR3 sequences. These data belong to a study of human CD8 memory T cell subsets. PBMC were obtained from the buffy coats of healthy donors. The sequence came from a human donor in good health. Sample: CD8+ T cells from PBMCs.

The CDR3 spells CASSIYPVGIREQYF. This chain links TRBV19 with TRBJ2-7. Germline V gene data show CDR1 as LNHDA and CDR2 as SQIVND (reference sequence). The CDR3 runs 15 residues.